One sample yielded the 8 T cell receptor beta chains listed below, sequenced in a study of blood T cell repertoires in COVID-19. TCRdb's table, derived via immunoSEQ multiplex PCR, lists solely in-frame clones and lacks some. Found here are around 150,000 clones, 86% of them singletons; the top ten hold roughly 8.6%. Sequencing was performed on peripheral blood. These receptors were collected from a man in his sixties with acute or convalescent COVID-19.

The J gene is TRBJ2-1, the V gene TRBV27, with 7 bases matching TRBD2. V shed 6 bases, J shed 0 bases, and the junction held 14 bases outside the gene matches. The V gene's germline CDR1 is MNHEY and CDR2 SMNVEV (reference sequence). This CDR3 has 18 amino acids. CDR3 coding DNA: TGTGCCAGCAGACCCGACTTACTAGCGACGAGCTCCTACAATGAGCAGTTCTTC. As protein: CASRPDLLATSSYNEQFF.

The chain recombines TRBV29-1 with TRBJ1-4; no clear D. The germline gives CDR1 SQVTM, CDR2 ANQGSEA. The ends were cut back, 6 bases at V and 7 bases at J, with 21 bases in the middle. The CDR3 is 15 residues long. CDR3 sequence: CSVRPRHLLSEKLFF. The CDR3, as DNA: TGCAGCGTACGACCGAGACATCTTTTGAGTGAAAAACTGTTTTTT. Supplemented by reference TRBV29-1 and TRBJ1-4, the full variable domain reads SAVISQKPSRDICQRGTSLTIQCQVDSQVTMMFWYRQQPGQSLTLIATANQGSEATYESGFVIDKFPISRPNLTFSTLTVSNMSPEDSSIYLCSVRPRHLLSEKLFFGSGTQLSVL.

The chain has TRBV5-1 and TRBJ1-1, with 7 bases matching TRBD1. The CDR3 covers 16 residues. The V gene end was trimmed by 0 bases and the J gene end by 4 bases; junction bases not matched to a gene: 9. Germline V gene lookup returns CDR1 SGHRS and CDR2 YFSETQ. CDR3 bases: TGCGCCAGCAGCTTGGTAAAGACAGGGCTGGCCACTGAAGCTTTCTTT. This translates into CASSLVKTGLATEAFF.

V is TRBV18 and J is TRBJ2-3; D unclear. The CDR3 is made up of 11 amino acids. Germline CDR1 and CDR2: KGHSH and LQKENI. V was shortened by 6 bases and J by 10 bases, with 11 bases between the two germline ends. CDR3 sequence reads: CASSPDWAQYF. The CDR3 nucleotides are TGTGCCAGCTCTCCTGACTGGGCGCAGTATTTT.

This clone was picked up a small number of times. The chain joins TRBV27 to TRBJ2-1; 8 bases fit TRBD2. The CDR3 is 17 residues long. Germline CDR1 is MNHEY and CDR2 is SMNVEV (reference sequence). J lost 0 bases, V lost 10 bases, and 14 bases had no gene match. CDR3 coding DNA: TGTGCCAACCTGCCGGCGGGAGGCCGGAGCTCCTACAATGAGCAGTTCTTC. It codes for CANLPAGGRSSYNEQFF.

The V and J genes are TRBV6-5 and TRBJ2-5; unclear D gene. The CDR3 length is 14 residues. The ends were cut back, 7 bases at V and 5 bases at J, with 17 bases in the middle. CDR1 and CDR2 from the germline V gene are MNHEY and SVGAGI. The CDR3 loop is CASTLSRWLETQYF. The CDR3 DNA is TGTGCCAGCACACTTAGCCGCTGGCTGGAGACCCAGTACTTC.

V and J are TRBV5-5 and TRBJ1-1; 9 bases match TRBD1. Germline loops: CDR1 SGHKS, CDR2 YYEKEE (reference sequence). This CDR3 is 15 amino acids long. V dropped 0 bases and J dropped 3; count of bases not matched to a gene: 3. CDR3 nucleotide sequence: TGTGCCAGCAGCTTGGACGGGACAGGGCACACTGAAGCTTTCTTT. Translating it yields CASSLDGTGHTEAFF.

The chain employs TRBV28 and TRBJ2-6, with 11 positions matching TRBD1. The CDR3 is 17 residues long. Germline lookup yields CDR1 MDHEN and CDR2 SYDVKM. V dropped 5 bases and J dropped 2; count of bases not matched to a gene: 5. This CDR3 reads CASSPEGQGAGANVLTF. CDR3 sequence (DNA): TGTGCCAGCAGTCCCGAGGGACAGGGGGCTGGGGCCAACGTCCTGACTTTC.